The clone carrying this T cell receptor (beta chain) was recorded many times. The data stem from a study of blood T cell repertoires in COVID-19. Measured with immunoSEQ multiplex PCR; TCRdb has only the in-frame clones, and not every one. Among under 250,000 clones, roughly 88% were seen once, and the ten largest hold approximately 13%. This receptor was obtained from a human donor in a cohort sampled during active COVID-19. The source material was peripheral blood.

CDR3 sequence (DNA): TGCGCCAGCAGCCCTCAGAGGAGAGGATACTCTGGAAACACCATATATTTT. Its protein product is CASSPQRRGYSGNTIYF. The chain has TRBV5-1 and TRBJ1-3; D not certain. Germline-derived CDR1 and CDR2 are SGHRS and YFSETQ. There are 17 residues in the CDR3. V lost 4 bases and J lost 0, with 17 bases in between.